This TCR beta chain appears in the sequencing data of a study of T-cell reconstitution after alpha-beta-depleted transplantation in children (dated by TCRdb to between 2015 and 2016). Broadly, across the study: Using TCR repertoire profiling, the study followed T-cell immune reconstitution in a quantitative way in children after TCRalphabeta/CD19-depleted allogeneic hematopoietic cell transplantation.

Libraries were made using PCR. The instrument was an Illumina HiSeq 2500. To normalize quantification of the TCRbeta repertoire, the TCR libraries were built with molecular barcoding that relied on unique molecular identifiers. Using fastp trimming at Q25 and MiXCR clonotype assembly, TCRdb reanalyzed the public sequencing data and kept in-frame beta chains. Merged by CDR3 protein, the rows form single entries marked with the most common genes and DNA. The sample has 200,000 or so distinct CDR3 sequences on record, approximately 8.4% of them singletons. Together, the top ten hold roughly a third of the sample. In the paper's terms, the treatment or condition label means: allogeneic hematopoietic cell transplantation with graft depleted of TCRalphabeta T cells and CD19 B cells. TCRalphabeta/CD19-depleted allogeneic hematopoietic cell grafts were given to the transplant recipients, all of whom were children.

Comments on this clonotype: Its antigen remains unidentified. Within one base of it there is no much larger clone, and no base qualities were kept.

Including cysteine and phenylalanine, the CDR3 has 13 amino acids. Only the CDR3 portion is preserved as DNA: 39 bases, with reading frame beginning at the first base. V lost 6 bases and J lost 6 bases, and the count of bases not matched to a germline gene is 10. Reading the germline V gene (reference sequence) gives CDR1 DFQATT and CDR2 SNEGSKA. General findings and caveats noted by the study authors: In some patients, the high TCRbeta diversity seen at day 60 was put down to recipient T cells and intrathymic progenitors that had survived conditioning. Apparently early alphabetaT-cell count recovery about two months after transplant reportedly relied on only several hundred rapidly expanded clones derived from non-depleted graft cells. Over subsequent months, a decline in hyperexpanded clone frequencies was noted, and after one year, T-cell counts and TCRbeta diversity were mostly ascribed to newly produced T cells.

This clonotype was obtained from a male patient between 2 and 10 years old who had a stem cell transplant for acute myeloid leukemia, so the T cells may come from the graft donor. Sequences were derived from PBMCs, mostly from graft donor cells, sampled 360 days after TCRalphabeta/CD19-depleted stem cell transplant. The rearrangement combines TRBV20-1 with TRBJ1-2, with TRBD1 identical over 7 junction bases. The sequenced DNA is TGCAGTGCCACAGATCTAGACAGGGATGGCTACACCTTC. This gives the protein CSATDLDRDGYTF.